This T cell receptor (beta chain) derives from a study of blood T cell repertoires in COVID-19. Whole-study context: PBMCs, B-cell-depleted T cells, or T cells were the source of the cDNA or gDNA that made up the material.

Produced via immunoSEQ multiplex PCR; TCRdb's table is partial and in-frame only. The sample has about 250,000 clones, roughly 85% seen once. Sequencing input: peripheral blood. The clonotype comes from a man in his forties or fifties with COVID-19, enrolled during active disease.

CDR3 amino acids: CASSYSSLAGGGELFF. CDR3 bases: TGTGCCAGCAGTTACTCGAGCCTAGCGGGGGGCGGGGAGCTGTTTTTT. This sequence joins TRBV6-6 and TRBJ2-2; 11 bases agree with TRBD2. This CDR3 contains 16 residues. Losses at the gene ends were 0 bases for V and 7 bases for J; bases not matched to a gene: 4. Per germline, CDR1 MNHNY and CDR2 SVGAGI (reference sequence).